This is a list of T cell receptor beta chains from one sample in a study of cytomegalovirus exposure and HLA in healthy donors. TCRdb's table, derived via immunoSEQ multiplex PCR, lists solely in-frame clones and lacks some. The data contain more than 100,000 clones, approximately 80% of them seen just once; the ten biggest clones take up approximately 1.6%. The sequencing input was PBMCs. Receptor source: a woman younger than 35 in good health and CMV-seronegative. CDR3s leave out the opening cysteine and the closing phenylalanine or tryptophan. Fields, in order: V gene, D gene, CDR3 protein. The D gene is left open where the match is weak.

TRBV10-3,TRBD1,AISEIPTGRYEQY
TRBV15,TRBD1,ATSRETTGLADTQY
TRBV6-1,.,ASRGLRGYEQY
TRBV4-1,.,ASSQEGRGTDTQY
TRBV15,.,ATSRELPHEQY
TRBV27,TRBD2,ASSPVRGGSYEQY
TRBV29-1,.,SVRGGAGYT
TRBV6-6,TRBD2,ASSPLLAGDYEQY
TRBV4-2,.,ASSQPNQGTLGTEAF
TRBV19,.,ASSIRVGTDTQY
TRBV6-5,.,ASRRGRGTYEQY
TRBV29-1,TRBD2,SVRPGLPSDEQF
TRBV30,TRBD1,AWSLSGGRDQPQH
TRBV6-1,.,ATHRVKNTEAF
TRBV5-1,TRBD2,ASSPRLAGEREQF
TRBV2,TRBD2,AGKGREWGTDTQY
TRBV2,TRBD1,ASRDRENQPQH
TRBV7-6,TRBD1,ASSSETGANEKLF
TRBV27,.,ASSWAGGSREQY
TRBV30,.,AWSGLSTGENTEAF
TRBV7-9,TRBD1,ASSLGQGLEQY
TRBV29-1,.,SASETRQETQY
TRBV5-6,TRBD1,ASSSLRQGAEAF
TRBV7-2,.,ASSSTSGEQY
TRBV7-6,.,ASSLAVSGTNTGELF
TRBV28,.,ASSFSIDEQF
TRBV19,TRBD1,ASKGQGNQPQH
TRBV10-2,TRBD2,ASSGAGGANEQY
TRBV19,.,ATSEGFGYGYT
TRBV7-8,.,ASSLATAWSNQPQH
TRBV7-2,TRBD2,ASSLIAGWGAKNIQY
TRBV7-6,TRBD1,ASSPRDRAGYT
TRBV10-3,TRBD1,AISESGTGANEKLF
TRBV30,TRBD1,AWSASRTGGNQPQH
TRBV27,.,ASSLSPNYPNIQY
TRBV5-1,.,ASSPQGRNQPQH
TRBV30,TRBD2,AWSKGTSVNEQF
TRBV6-1,.,ASSDTDYGYT
TRBV9,.,ASSVVATGYNEQF